What follows are 13 T cell receptor beta chains derived from one specimen sequenced in a study of T-cell memory formation after mild COVID-19. In TCRdb, the 5' RACE reads were re-called with MiXCR into one record per CDR3 protein. This table holds around 110,000 distinct CDR3 sequences, 14% found once. The sample was PBMCs or a T cell subset sorted from them (not recorded which). The receptors were gathered from a man in his late teens or twenties who had mild COVID-19 (a few samples of this study predate the infection). Cell type and time point are not known.

This clonotype has a handful of counts. The chain links TRBV2 to TRBJ1-1; D not certain. Trimming shortened V by 6 bases and J by 5 bases, and 7 bases separated the two germline ends. In germline, CDR1 is SNHLY, CDR2 FYNNEI. The CDR3 loop spans 11 amino acids. CDR3 in amino acids: CASRESTEAFF. The DNA for the CDR3 is TGTGCCAGCAGGGAATCGACTGAAGCTTTCTTT. The full variable domain, with the rest looked up from reference TRBV2 and TRBJ1-1, is EPEVTQTPSHQVTQMGQEVILRCVPISNHLYFYWYRQILGQKVEFLVSFYNNEISEKSEIFDDQFSVERPDGSNFTLKIRSTKLEDSAMYFCASRESTEAFFGQGTRLTVV.

This chain connects TRBV5-1 to TRBJ2-1; 13 positions match TRBD2. Germline assignment: CDR1 SGHRS and CDR2 YFSETQ. Trimming removed 3 bases from V and 3 bases from J; junction bases left unmatched: 12. CDR3 length equals 19 residues. The CDR3 here is CASSSHETSGGHRYNEQFF. Here the CDR3 DNA reads TGCGCCAGCAGCTCCCATGAGACTAGCGGGGGGCACCGCTACAATGAGCAGTTCTTC.

This clonotype was counted at least ten times. The chain has TRBV7-9 and TRBJ2-7; D remains unclear. With 3 bases removed from V and 1 base from J, the gap between germline ends came to 10 bases. The CDR3 is 14 residues long. Germline values: CDR1 SEHNR, CDR2 FQNEAQ (reference sequence). CDR3 sequence (DNA): TGTGCCAGCAGCTTTTCCCTGGAATCCTACGAGCAGTACTTC. It yields the protein CASSFSLESYEQYF.

The table lists this clonotype with a few counts. This chain joins TRBV9 and TRBJ2-2; D remains ambiguous. The CDR3 length is 15 residues. In germline, CDR1 is SGDLS, CDR2 YYNGEE. V was trimmed by 4 bases and J by 3 bases, leaving 13 bases between them. The CDR3 protein is CASSSRVSDTGELFF. The DNA of the CDR3 is TGTGCCAGCAGCTCGCGAGTTAGTGACACCGGGGAGCTGTTTTTT.

This clonotype was counted ten times or more. One end of the junction is discordant with germline, which a read error may explain. V is TRBV29-1 and J is TRBJ2-5, with a weak D call TRBD2 (5 bases). From germline, CDR1 is SQVTM and CDR2 ANQGSEA. The CDR3 covers 13 residues. In nucleotides, the CDR3 is TGCAGCGTTAAAGAGGGCCTGGCGGAGACCCAGTACTTC. This encodes CSVKEGLAETQYF.

The V call is TRBV7-9, the J call TRBJ2-7, with D maybe TRBD2 (5 bases). The CDR3 spans 14 residues. Germline V CDR1 and CDR2: SEHNR, FQNEAQ (reference sequence). The V end lost 4 bases, the J end lost 3 bases, and 13 bases lay between the germline ends. CDR3 loop: CASSSTVRGYEQYF. The CDR3 DNA reads as TGTGCCAGCAGCTCCACTGTCCGGGGCTACGAGCAGTACTTC.

The J gene is TRBJ2-1, the V gene TRBV5-6; D is uncertain. CDR3 length: 14 residues. The V end lost 7 bases, the J end lost 0 bases, and 11 bases lay between the germline ends. The V gene's germline CDR1 is SGHDT and CDR2 YYEEEE. The CDR3 DNA reads as TGTGCCAGCTCCCTCGCAAGCTCCTACAATGAGCAGTTCTTC. It encodes CASSLASSYNEQFF.

This clonotype was counted only a few times. The rearrangement uses TRBV7-8 and TRBJ1-5; no clear D. Germline loops: CDR1 SGHVS, CDR2 FQNEAQ. CDR3 size: 13 residues. Trimming removed 5 bases from V and 2 bases from J, with 7 bases in between. CDR3 sequence: CASSRPGNQPQHF. For the CDR3, the DNA is TGTGCCAGCAGCCGACCGGGCAATCAGCCCCAGCATTTT.

The V call is TRBV7-9, the J call TRBJ2-5; weak D call: TRBD2 (7 bases). CDR1 and CDR2 (germline): SEHNR, FQNEAQ (reference sequence). V was shortened by 5 bases and J by 4 bases, with 17 bases between the two germline ends. The CDR3 contains 15 residues. The CDR3 is CASSGIGGTLETQYF. CDR3 DNA: TGTGCCAGCAGCGGAATCGGGGGGACATTAGAGACCCAGTACTTC.

Only a few counts were recorded for this clonotype. The chain uses TRBV6-5 and TRBJ2-2; TRBD1 is a possible D gene (5 bases). V lost 5 bases to trimming and J lost 1 base, with 8 bases between them. CDR3 size: 14 residues. The germline gives CDR1 MNHEY, CDR2 SVGAGI. The CDR3 here is CASSQTVNTGELFF. CDR3 bases: TGTGCCAGCAGTCAGACAGTGAACACCGGGGAGCTGTTTTTT.

This clonotype was counted only a few times. DNA for the CDR3: TGTGCCAGCAGAAAGCCTAACTGGGAATGGGATTCACCCCTCCACTTT. Encoded protein: CASRKPNWEWDSPLHF. This chain uses TRBV6-6 with TRBJ1-6, with D unresolved. This CDR3 has 16 amino acids. Germline V gene data show CDR1 as MNHNY and CDR2 as SVGAGI (reference sequence). V gave up 6 bases and J gave up 8 bases, with 20 bases separating them.

CDR3: CASGLGGGETEAFF. The CDR3 bases are TGTGCTAGTGGTTTGGGTGGGGGCGAGACTGAAGCTTTCTTT. The rearrangement joins TRBV12-5 to TRBJ1-1; possible D gene TRBD1, 6 bases. V lost 1 base and J lost 5, with 11 bases in between. This CDR3 region has 14 residues. The germline V gene encodes CDR1 LGHNT and CDR2 FRNRAP. Full variable domain (rest looked up from reference TRBV12-5 and TRBJ1-1): DARVTQTPRHKVTEMGQEVTMRCQPILGHNTVFWYRQTMMQGLELLAYFRNRAPLDDSGMPKDRFSAEMPDATLATLKIQPSEPRDSAVYFCASGLGGGETEAFFGQGTRLTVV.

A few counts support this clonotype. The J gene is TRBJ1-1, the V gene TRBV7-3; D is uncertain. Between the trimmed V and J ends, which lost 5 bases and 3 bases, there was a span of 7 bases. CDR3 size: 12 residues. The germline gives CDR1 SGHTA, CDR2 FQGTGA. The CDR3 sequence: CASSRSDTEAFF. CDR3 bases: TGTGCCAGCAGCCGGTCCGACACTGAAGCTTTCTTT.